Given below is one T cell receptor beta chain in context. This sample is drawn from a study of T-cell memory formation after mild COVID-19. TCRdb independently ran MiXCR on the 5' RACE reads; one entry per CDR3 protein. The table includes hundreds of thousands of distinct CDR3 sequences, around 28% detected once. The sequencing input was PBMCs or a T cell subset sorted from them (not recorded which). The receptor was isolated from an adult woman who had mild COVID-19 (a few samples of this study predate the infection). Cell type and time point are not known.

CDR3 residues: CASSSGQFYEQYF. CDR3 DNA sequence: TGTGCCAGCAGCTCAGGACAGTTCTACGAGCAGTACTTC. This chain uses TRBV5-5 with TRBJ2-7; maybe TRBD1 (6 bases). Looked up from germline, CDR1 is SGHKS and CDR2 is YYEKEE (reference sequence). The CDR3 is 13 amino acids. V was clipped by 3 bases and J by 3 bases, with 10 bases between them. Full variable domain (remainder filled in from reference TRBV5-5 and TRBJ2-7): DAGVTQSPTHLIKTRGQQVTLRCSPISGHKSVSWYQQVLGQGPQFIFQYYEKEERGRGNFPDRFSARQFPNYSSELNVNALLLGDSALYLCASSSGQFYEQYFGPGTRLTVT.